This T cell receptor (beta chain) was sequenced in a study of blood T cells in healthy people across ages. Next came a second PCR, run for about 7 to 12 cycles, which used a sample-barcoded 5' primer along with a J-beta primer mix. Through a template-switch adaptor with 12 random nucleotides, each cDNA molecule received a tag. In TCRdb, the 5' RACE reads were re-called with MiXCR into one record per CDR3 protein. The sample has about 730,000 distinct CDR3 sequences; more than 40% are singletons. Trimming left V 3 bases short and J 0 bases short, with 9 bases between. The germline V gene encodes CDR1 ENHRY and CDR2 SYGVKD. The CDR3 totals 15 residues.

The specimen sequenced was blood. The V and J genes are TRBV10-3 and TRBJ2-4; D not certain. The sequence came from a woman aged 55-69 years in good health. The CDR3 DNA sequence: TGTGCCATCAGTGAAGACTGGGTAGCCAAAAACATTCAGTACTTC. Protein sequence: CAISEDWVAKNIQYF.